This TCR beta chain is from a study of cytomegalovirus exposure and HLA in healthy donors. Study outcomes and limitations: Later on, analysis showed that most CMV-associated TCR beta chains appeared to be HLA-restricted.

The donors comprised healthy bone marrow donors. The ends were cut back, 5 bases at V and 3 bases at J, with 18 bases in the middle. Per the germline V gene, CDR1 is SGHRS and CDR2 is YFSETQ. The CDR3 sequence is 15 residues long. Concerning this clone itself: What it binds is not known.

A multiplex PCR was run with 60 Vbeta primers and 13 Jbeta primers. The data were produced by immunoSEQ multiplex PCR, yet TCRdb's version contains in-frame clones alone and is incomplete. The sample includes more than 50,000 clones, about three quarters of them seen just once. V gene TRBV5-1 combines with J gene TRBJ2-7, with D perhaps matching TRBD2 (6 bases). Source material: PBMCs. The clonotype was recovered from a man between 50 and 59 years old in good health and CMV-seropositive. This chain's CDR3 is CASRPAGTGYYEQYF. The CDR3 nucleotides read TGCGCCAGCAGACCTGCCGGGACTGGGTACTACGAGCAGTACTTC.